The rows below give T cell receptor beta chains drawn from one sample of a study of cytomegalovirus exposure and HLA in healthy donors. Method: immunoSEQ multiplex PCR; TCRdb's copy keeps in-frame clones and lacks some. The table lists 100,000 or so clones, around 85% of them singletons, with 6.9% in the top ten. The sequenced material came from PBMCs. The receptors stem from a man aged 25-40 years in good health and CMV-seropositive. CDR3s include the opening cysteine and the closing phenylalanine or tryptophan. Expanded clones get a size class; other rows say once, few or many, or leave the size out.

v_gene	abundance	j_gene	CDR3aa
TRBV9	.	TRBJ2-5	CASSVAFQETQYF
TRBV29-1	once	TRBJ1-1	CSVAGTEAFF
TRBV5-1	.	TRBJ1-1	CASSLRVNTEAFF
TRBV5-4	.	TRBJ1-2	CASSRKEQGLDGYTF
TRBV6-5	.	TRBJ1-1	CASSYRPGTGAEAFF
TRBV4-1	.	TRBJ2-2	CASSRNSGNAGELFF
TRBV6-1	.	TRBJ2-7	CASGGTGDSYEQYF
TRBV6-6	.	TRBJ1-3	CASSYSSPGEGNTIYF
TRBV5-1	.	TRBJ2-7	CASSLGLAGLTYEQYF
TRBV5-6	.	TRBJ2-1	CASSLQGGNEQFF
TRBV5-4	.	TRBJ1-1	CASSLASGVNTEAFF
TRBV5-4	few	TRBJ2-7	CASSLERGEQYF
TRBV5-1	.	TRBJ2-7	CASSWRDRAPYEQYF
TRBV4-1	.	TRBJ1-5	CASSRTNSNQPQHF
TRBV6-5	.	TRBJ2-2	CASSLDRGTTGELFF
TRBV7-2	.	TRBJ2-5	CASSLDSLVETQYF
TRBV4-1	.	TRBJ2-3	CASSQDGSLAMSDTQYF
TRBV25-1	.	TRBJ2-2	CASSDPGGELFF
TRBV11-3	once	TRBJ2-3	CASSRRTSGALTDTQYF